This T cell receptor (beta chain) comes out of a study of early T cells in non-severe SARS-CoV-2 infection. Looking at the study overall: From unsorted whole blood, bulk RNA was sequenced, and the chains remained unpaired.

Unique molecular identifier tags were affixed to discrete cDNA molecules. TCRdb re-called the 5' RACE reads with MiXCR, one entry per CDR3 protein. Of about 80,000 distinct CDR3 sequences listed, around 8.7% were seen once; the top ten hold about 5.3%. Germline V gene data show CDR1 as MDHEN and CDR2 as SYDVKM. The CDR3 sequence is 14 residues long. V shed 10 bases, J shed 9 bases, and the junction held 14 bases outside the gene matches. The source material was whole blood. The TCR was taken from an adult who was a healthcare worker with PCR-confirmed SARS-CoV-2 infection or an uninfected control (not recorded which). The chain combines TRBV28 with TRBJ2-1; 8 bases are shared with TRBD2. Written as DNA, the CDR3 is TGTGCCACCATAGCGGGGAGGCGTTTCGGTGAGCAGTTCTTC. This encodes CATIAGRRFGEQFF.